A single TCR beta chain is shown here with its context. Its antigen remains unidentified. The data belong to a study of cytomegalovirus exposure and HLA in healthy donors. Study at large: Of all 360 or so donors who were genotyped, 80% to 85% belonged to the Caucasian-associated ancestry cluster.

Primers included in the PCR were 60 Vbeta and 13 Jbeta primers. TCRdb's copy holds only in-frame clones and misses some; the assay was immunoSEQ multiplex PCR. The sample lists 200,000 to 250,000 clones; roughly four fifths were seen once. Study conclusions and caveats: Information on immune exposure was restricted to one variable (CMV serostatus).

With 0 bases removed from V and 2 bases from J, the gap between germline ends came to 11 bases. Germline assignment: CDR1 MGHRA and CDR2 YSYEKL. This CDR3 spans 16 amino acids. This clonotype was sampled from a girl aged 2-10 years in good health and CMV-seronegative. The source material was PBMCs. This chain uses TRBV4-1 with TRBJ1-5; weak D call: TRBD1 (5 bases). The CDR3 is CASSQDDAGRNQPQHF. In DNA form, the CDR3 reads TGCGCCAGCAGCCAAGATGATGCAGGGCGCAATCAGCCCCAGCATTTT.